The next 13 T cell receptor beta chains were all read from a single sample in a study of T-cell memory formation after mild COVID-19 (TCRdb year 2021). The protocol used for the library was 5' RACE. This sample was sequenced with an Illumina NovaSeq 6000. TCRdb itself trimmed the public reads at Q25 with fastp, ran MiXCR and retained productive beta chains. Here each entry gathers all rows of one CDR3 protein and keeps the most common genes and DNA. Recorded for this sample are 550,000 to 600,000 distinct CDR3 sequences; roughly a fifth of them occurred a single time. Clones ranked in the top ten supply under 8.5% of the sample. Sequenced sample: PBMCs or a T cell subset sorted from them (not recorded which). These receptors all stem from an adult woman who had mild COVID-19 (a few samples of this study predate the infection). The sample titles of this study are shuffled in the database, so cell type and time point are left out; the donor was told from shared clones.

This clonotype was counted a few times. V usage is TRBV7-9 and J usage is TRBJ1-2; possible D gene TRBD1, 5 bases. The CDR3 sequence is 14 residues long. Trimming cost V 6 bases and J 3 bases, with 14 bases left between them. CDR1 and CDR2 (germline): SEHNR, FQNEAQ (reference sequence). The DNA of the CDR3 is TGTGCCAGCAGATCTGGGGACGCCGACTATGGCTACACCTTC. Its translation is CASRSGDADYGYTF.

The chain has TRBV19 and TRBJ2-6; D unresolved. Germline V gives CDR1 LNHDA, CDR2 SQIVND (reference sequence). V lost 9 bases and J 0 bases, leaving 9 bases between the germline ends. This CDR3 contains 14 residues. The CDR3 DNA reads TGTGCCAGCAAGACGAACTCTGGGGCCAACGTCCTGACTTTC. Protein product: CASKTNSGANVLTF. Full variable domain (outside the CDR3, taken from reference TRBV19 and TRBJ2-6): DGGITQSPKYLFRKEGQNVTLSCEQNLNHDAMYWYRQDPGQGLRLIYYSQIVNDFQKGDIAEGYSVSREKKESFPLTVTSAQKNPTAFYLCASKTNSGANVLTFGAGSRLTVL.

This clonotype was seen more than once but under ten times. The chain has TRBV7-6 and TRBJ2-7, with 13 positions matching TRBD2. Germline V gene lookup returns CDR1 SGHVS and CDR2 FNYEAQ. The CDR3 contains 18 residues. Losses at the gene ends were 4 bases for V and 4 bases for J; bases not matched to a gene: 13. Here the CDR3 reads CASSSGTSGTSYYYEQYF. The CDR3, as DNA: TGTGCCAGCAGCTCCGGGACTAGCGGGACCTCCTACTATTACGAGCAGTACTTC.

V and J are TRBV6-1 and TRBJ1-1, with a possible D match to TRBD1 (5 bases). Germline V gives CDR1 MNHNS, CDR2 SASEGT. The V gene lost 8 bases and the J gene lost 6 bases, with 19 bases spanning the gap. The CDR3 totals 14 residues. CDR3 bases: TGTGCCAGCGGTTGGGTGGGCAGGGTCCCTGAAGCTTTCTTT. It codes for CASGWVGRVPEAFF.

This clonotype showed up just a few times. The chain couples TRBV15 to TRBJ1-2; TRBD1 might be the D (5 bases). V dropped 1 base and J dropped 8 bases, with 11 bases sitting between them. This CDR3 is built from 13 residues. Per germline, CDR1 LNHNV and CDR2 YYDKDF (reference sequence). The CDR3 DNA reads TGTGCCACCAGCAGAGGGGGGTTGGTCGGCTACACCTTC. Translating gives CATSRGGLVGYTF. Looking up the rest from reference TRBV15 and TRBJ1-2 gives the full variable domain: DAMVIQNPRYQVTQFGKPVTLSCSQTLNHNVMYWYQQKSSQAPKLLFHYYDKDFNNEADTPDNFQSRRPNTSFCFLDIRSPGLGDTAMYLCATSRGGLVGYTFGSGTRLTVV.

There are many counts of this clonotype. J is TRBJ2-1 and V is TRBV27; 10 bases align to TRBD2. J lost 4 bases, V lost 6 bases, and 6 bases had no gene match. CDR3 size: 15 residues. Germline V gene sequence: CDR1 MNHEY, CDR2 SMNVEV (reference sequence). The CDR3 here is CASRWTSGVYNEQFF. The CDR3 bases are TGTGCCAGCAGGTGGACTAGCGGAGTTTACAATGAGCAGTTCTTC.

The chain couples TRBV4-3 to TRBJ2-2; 11 nucleotides line up with TRBD1. The germline CDR1 and CDR2 sequences are LGHNA and YSLEER. The CDR3 length is 16 residues. With 4 bases clipped from V and 4 bases from J, the junction kept 5 bases outside the gene matches. The CDR3: CASSRGTGGSTGELFF. CDR3 sequence (DNA): TGCGCCAGCAGCCGAGGGACAGGGGGTTCCACCGGGGAGCTGTTTTTT.

The chain recombines TRBV7-9 with TRBJ2-2; D is unclear. The CDR3 spans 13 residues. V lost 5 bases and J lost 6, with 10 bases in between. Germline V gene lookup returns CDR1 SEHNR and CDR2 FQNEAQ (reference sequence). The CDR3 DNA sequence: TGTGCCAGCAGCCGTAAAGGGTCCGGGGAGCTGTTTTTT. Protein: CASSRKGSGELFF.

In this sample, this clonotype turned up a few times. This may come from a read error, since a much larger clone is one base off. V usage is TRBV7-2 and J usage is TRBJ2-7, with D hard to call. The CDR3 totals 12 residues. V was cut by 5 bases and J by 1 base, with 6 bases left in between. Germline lookup yields CDR1 SGHTA and CDR2 FQGNSA. The CDR3 DNA sequence: TGTGCCAGCAGCGGGGAATCCTACGAGCAGTACTTC. Translation: CASSGESYEQYF.

This clonotype was detected only once. The chain recombines TRBV7-2 with TRBJ2-2, with 11 bases fitting TRBD2. V was clipped by 5 bases and J by 5 bases; unmatched bases: 4. This CDR3 region has 15 residues. Germline lookup yields CDR1 SGHTA and CDR2 FQGNSA. This chain's CDR3 is CASSARLAGTGELFF. The DNA for the CDR3 is TGTGCCAGCAGCGCACGACTAGCGGGGACCGGGGAGCTGTTTTTT.

This clonotype was observed a few times. The chain is built from TRBV23-1 and TRBJ2-4; weak D call: TRBD1 (6 bases). TRBV23-1 is noted as an ORF with a role that remains uncertain. The V and J ends lost 0 bases and 4 bases respectively, with 7 bases between them. This CDR3 comprises 14 residues. CDR3 residues: CASSQSTGKNIQYF. For the CDR3, the DNA is TGCGCCAGCAGTCAATCTACAGGGAAAAACATTCAGTACTTC.

This clonotype was recorded a few times. This chain joins TRBV18 and TRBJ2-5; D is uncertain. Per germline, CDR1 KGHSH and CDR2 LQKENI. V was trimmed by 1 base and J by 1 base, leaving 7 bases between them. The CDR3 runs to 14 residues. The CDR3 loop is CASSPLDRQETQYF. For the CDR3, the DNA is TGTGCCAGCTCACCACTCGACCGCCAAGAGACCCAGTACTTC.

In this sample, this clonotype turned up many times. The rearrangement uses TRBV4-1 and TRBJ1-2; 11 nucleotides align to TRBD1. The V segment lost 4 bases and the J segment 5 bases; nucleotides outside the gene matches: 3. The V gene's germline CDR1 is MGHRA and CDR2 YSYEKL. The CDR3 length is 14 residues. CDR3 nucleotides: TGCGCCAGCAGCCTCGGGACAGGGGGTTATGGCTACACCTTC. Residues: CASSLGTGGYGYTF.